This T cell receptor (beta chain) was recorded in a study of cytomegalovirus exposure and HLA in healthy donors. The PCR employed 60 Vbeta primers together with 13 Jbeta primers. TCRdb's table, derived via immunoSEQ multiplex PCR, lists solely in-frame clones and lacks some. The sample contains approximately 170,000 clones, over 75% of which appear only once. The CDR3 is 12 amino acids. V lost 2 bases and J lost 5, with 7 bases in between. CDR1 is SGHDT and CDR2 is YYEEEE in the germline V gene. Donors counted as nominally healthy when sampled, yet unrecorded immune exposures were likely. The source material was PBMCs. The receptor was isolated from a man aged 50-60 years in good health and CMV-seropositive. The chain employs TRBV5-6 and TRBJ1-1; D ambiguous. The CDR3 is CASSFARTEAFF. CDR3 nucleotides: TGTGCCAGCAGCTTTGCCAGAACTGAAGCTTTCTTT.